The entry below gives a single T cell receptor (beta chain) sequence along with its context. The CDR3 is 11 residues long. Trimming pared 8 bases from V and 3 bases from J, leaving 7 bases between. The germline CDR1 and CDR2 sequences are LNHNV and YYDKDF (reference sequence). These data come from a study of cytotoxic CD8 clonotypes in ibrutinib-treated CLL. Method: immunoSEQ multiplex PCR; TCRdb's copy keeps in-frame clones and lacks some. The sample yields about 19,000 clones, over 70% seen once. The chain employs TRBV15 and TRBJ1-2; D may be TRBD1 (5 bases). The source is a human donor with chronic lymphocytic leukemia. The sample was PBMCs, taken before ibrutinib treatment. Here the CDR3 reads CATWGDYGYTF. The CDR3 DNA sequence: TGTGCCACCTGGGGCGACTATGGCTACACCTTC.